Detailed here is one T cell receptor (beta chain). The table came from immunoSEQ multiplex PCR; TCRdb's copy has only in-frame clones and leaves some out. The sample contains about 150,000 clones, over 90% of which appear only once. The record originates from a study of control samples from healthy donors and cancer patients. Trimming removed 2 bases from V and 2 bases from J, with 11 bases in between. Germline CDR1 and CDR2: MNHNS and SASEGT. The CDR3 consists of 15 residues. This receptor was taken from a man aged 50 or older in good health. The chain employs TRBV6-1 and TRBJ2-3, with TRBD1 as a possible D gene (6 bases). The sequenced sample was blood. CDR3 in amino acids: CASSESRGYTDTQYF. The CDR3, as DNA: TGTGCCAGCAGTGAATCCAGGGGTTACACAGATACGCAGTATTTT.